The T cell receptor (beta chain) described here comes from a study of shared clonotypes between healthy human individuals. The CDR3 consists of 14 residues. Germline V lookup: CDR1 LGHNA, CDR2 YNFKEQ. Trimming took off 3 bases at V and 8 bases at J, with 13 bases between the two ends. Clones were read by immunoSEQ multiplex PCR, and TCRdb kept only the in-frame ones, dropping some. The sample carries over a million clones, 70% to 80% recorded once. This chain links TRBV4-2 with TRBJ1-4; D is possibly TRBD1 (5 bases). Sequencing was carried out using memory CD4+ T cells from PBMCs. Indicated subset: CD45RA-negative fraction. The clonotype originates from a man aged 18 to 29 in good health. Some clones in this sample may be carry-over from other donors' samples. The CDR3 bases are TGTGCCAGCAGCCAGGGTACCAGGGAGGAAAAACTGTTTTTT. It yields the protein CASSQGTREEKLFF.